These 22 T cell receptor beta chains were sequenced from one sample in a study of T-cell memory formation after mild COVID-19. TCRdb re-called the 5' RACE reads through MiXCR, storing one row per CDR3 protein. The sample consists of hundreds of thousands of distinct CDR3 sequences, over 15% of them appearing once. The sample comprised PBMCs or a T cell subset sorted from them (not recorded which). Source of these receptors: an adult woman who had mild COVID-19 (a few samples of this study predate the infection). Cell type and time point are not known.

This clonotype was seen a handful of times. One end of the junction does not line up with germline, which may come from a read error. The chain carries TRBV7-7 and TRBJ2-1; 7 bases are a match to TRBD2. CDR1 is SSHAT, CDR2 FNYEAQ, per germline (reference sequence). This CDR3 is 14 amino acids long. The CDR3 loop is CASSRLAVGNEQFF. Written as DNA, the CDR3 is TGTGCTAGCAGCCGACTAGCAGTGGGCAATGAGCAGTTCTTC.

The chain combines TRBV12-3 or TRBV12-4 with TRBJ2-7; D might be TRBD2 (5 bases). V lost 6 bases to trimming and J lost 3 bases, with 18 bases between them. This CDR3 contains 15 residues. In nucleotides, the CDR3 is TGTGCCAGCAGCTCCCGCTCCGGAGAGGGCTACGAGCAGTACTTC. Translated: CASSSRSGEGYEQYF.

The rearrangement joins TRBV3-1 to TRBJ1-3; a weak D match, TRBD1 (6 bases). The V end was cut by 4 bases, the J end by 0 bases, with 10 bases between. CDR1 and CDR2 from the germline V gene are LGHDT and YNNKEL (reference sequence). The CDR3 covers 15 residues. The CDR3 region is CASSRKTGSGNTIYF. The DNA of the CDR3 is TGTGCCAGCAGCCGCAAGACAGGCTCTGGAAACACCATATATTTT.

This clonotype occurred a few times. CDR3 coding DNA: TGTGCCACCAGCGACGACCCGGGACCAGCGAGTGTCCATGAGCAGTTCTTC. Translated, it gives CATSDDPGPASVHEQFF. This sequence joins TRBV15 and TRBJ2-1; D is possibly TRBD1 or TRBD2 (5 bases each). From germline, CDR1 is LNHNV and CDR2 YYDKDF (reference sequence). V shed 5 bases and J shed 8 bases, with 25 bases lying between them. The CDR3 loop spans 17 amino acids. The full variable domain, in which reference TRBV15 and TRBJ2-1 provide the parts outside the CDR3, is DAMVIQNPRYQVTQFGKPVTLSCSQTLNHNVMYWYQQKSSQAPKLLFHYYDKDFNNEADTPDNFQSRRPNTSFCFLDIRSPGLGDTAMYLCATSDDPGPASVHEQFFGPGTRLTVL.

This chain joins TRBV18 and TRBJ1-2; a possible D gene is TRBD1 (5 bases). Germline V gives CDR1 KGHSH, CDR2 LQKENI. Trimming cost V 3 bases and J 6 bases, with 11 bases left between them. This CDR3 contains 13 residues. CDR3 in DNA: TGTGCCAGCTCACCGCAGGGTATGGATGGCTACACCTTC. It codes for CASSPQGMDGYTF.

The table lists this clonotype with many counts. The V gene is TRBV5-1, the J gene TRBJ2-5; perhaps TRBD2 as D (6 bases). CDR3 length equals 13 residues. Germline CDR1 and CDR2: SGHRS and YFSETQ. Trimming shortened V by 5 bases and J by 1 base, and 9 bases separated the two germline ends. The CDR3 DNA reads TGCGCCAGCAGATCGGGACTCCAAGAGACCCAGTACTTC. It is translated as CASRSGLQETQYF.

The chain combines TRBV5-4 with TRBJ2-3; no firm D call. Trimming stripped 4 bases from V and 0 bases from J, with 21 bases between. This CDR3 comprises 18 residues. CDR1 is SGHNT and CDR2 is YYREEE in the germline V gene (reference sequence). The CDR3 is CASSPPPAGGTSTDTQYF. The CDR3 bases are TGTGCCAGCAGCCCCCCACCGGCTGGCGGAACTAGCACAGATACGCAGTATTTT.

The CDR3 sequence is CASSASPRDTEAFF. In nucleotides, the CDR3 is TGCGCCAGCAGCGCGTCGCCCAGGGACACTGAAGCTTTCTTT. The chain employs TRBV5-1 and TRBJ1-1, with D tentatively TRBD1 (5 bases). Germline V gene data show CDR1 as SGHRS and CDR2 as YFSETQ. V lost 4 bases to trimming and J lost 3 bases, with 13 bases between them. CDR3 length: 14 amino acids.

This clonotype has only a few counts. The rearrangement uses TRBV11-2 and TRBJ2-1; TRBD2 is a possible D gene (5 bases). The CDR3 sequence is 14 residues long. Germline V gene sequence: CDR1 SGHAT, CDR2 FQNNGV. The V and J ends lost 4 bases and 10 bases respectively, with 17 bases between them. The CDR3 protein is CASSSRRTGVEQFF. The CDR3 coding sequence is TGTGCCAGCAGCTCGAGAAGAACCGGGGTGGAGCAGTTCTTC.

The CDR3 DNA is TGTGCCAGTAGTATCGGGGGGCGGCTAGCCAAAAACATTCAGTACTTC. Amino acid sequence: CASSIGGRLAKNIQYF. The V gene is TRBV19, the J gene TRBJ2-4; weak D call: TRBD2 (7 bases). Germline CDR1 LNHDA, CDR2 SQIVND (reference sequence). CDR3 size: 16 residues. Trimming pared 3 bases from V and 0 bases from J, leaving 12 bases between.

The rearrangement links TRBV9 to TRBJ2-1; 7 nucleotides line up with TRBD1. The CDR3 length is 18 residues. V lost 0 bases, J lost 2 bases, and 11 bases stayed unmatched. CDR1 and CDR2 (germline): SGDLS, YYNGEE. Written as DNA, the CDR3 is TGTGCCAGCAGCGTAGCCTCGACAGGGATCGGTACCTACAATGAGCAGTTCTTC. Residues: CASSVASTGIGTYNEQFF. Based on the CDR3 plus reference TRBV9 and TRBJ2-1, the full variable domain is DSGVTQTPKHLITATGQRVTLRCSPRSGDLSVYWYQQSLDQGLQFLIQYYNGEERAKGNILERFSAQQFPDLHSELNLSSLELGDSALYFCASSVASTGIGTYNEQFFGPGTRLTVL.

The rearrangement links TRBV7-9 to TRBJ2-3; D may be TRBD2 (6 bases). V was shortened by 5 bases and J by 3 bases, with 15 bases between the two germline ends. The germline gives CDR1 SEHNR, CDR2 FQNEAQ (reference sequence). This CDR3 has 15 residues. CDR3 nucleotides: TGTGCCAGCAGCCTGGGGGAGGCCCCGACAGATACGCAGTATTTT. It translates to CASSLGEAPTDTQYF.

V gene TRBV25-1 combines with J gene TRBJ2-5, with 9 bases fitting TRBD1. Trimming removed 2 bases from V and 4 bases from J; junction bases left unmatched: 14. Germline assignment: CDR1 MGHDK and CDR2 SYGVNS. The CDR3 spans 18 residues. As DNA, the CDR3 is TGTGCCAGCAGTGAACCTGGATCAAGGGACAGGGAGGGAGAGACCCAGTACTTC. Translated, it gives CASSEPGSRDREGETQYF.

This clonotype turned up a few times. The V and J genes are TRBV18 and TRBJ1-6, with no clear D. This CDR3 is built from 10 residues. Germline V gives CDR1 KGHSH, CDR2 LQKENI. V gave up 2 bases and J gave up 17 bases, with 7 bases separating them. This chain's CDR3 is CASSPFVFHF. The CDR3 nucleotides read TGTGCCAGCTCACCATTCGTCTTCCACTTT. The variable domain in full, completed from reference TRBV18 and TRBJ1-6, reads NAGVMQNPRHLVRRRGQEARLRCSPMKGHSHVYWYRQLPEEGLKFMVYLQKENIIDESGMPKERFSAEFPKEGPSILRIQQVVRGDSAAYFCASSPFVFHFGNGTRLTVT.

The V and J genes are TRBV9 and TRBJ2-3; TRBD1 matches at 12 bases. The CDR3 runs 15 residues. The V gene's germline CDR1 is SGDLS and CDR2 YYNGEE. Trimming took 6 bases from V and 6 from J; bases not matched to a gene: 8. The CDR3 sequence: CASNDPGQGADTQYF. CDR3 in DNA: TGTGCCAGCAACGATCCGGGACAGGGGGCTGATACGCAGTATTTT.

This clonotype occurred a few times. CDR3 nucleotide sequence: TGTGCCAGCAGCGTAGTGGTAGCGGGGGCCCAAGATGAGCAGTTCTTC. This gives the protein CASSVVVAGAQDEQFF. This rearrangement joins TRBV9 to TRBJ2-1; 9 positions match TRBD2. Germline V gene lookup returns CDR1 SGDLS and CDR2 YYNGEE. The J segment lost 8 bases and the V segment lost 0 bases, leaving 9 bases of the junction unmatched. The CDR3 runs 16 residues.

This clonotype turned up a few times. A junction boundary mismatches the germline segment, possibly from a read error. This chain joins TRBV24-1 and TRBJ1-2; D is undetermined. Germline-derived CDR1 and CDR2 are KGHDR and SFDVKD. The CDR3 sequence is 9 residues long. The CDR3 protein is CATSDLRRF. The DNA for the CDR3 is TGTGCCACCAGTGATTTACGGCGATTC.

This clonotype was counted between two and nine times. The V and J genes are TRBV27 and TRBJ2-1, with TRBD2 as a possible D gene (6 bases). Between the trimmed V and J ends, which lost 6 bases and 4 bases, there was a span of 16 bases. CDR1 MNHEY and CDR2 SMNVEV come from the germline V gene (reference sequence). This CDR3 comprises 15 residues. CDR3 amino acids: CASSLTRQGYNEQFF. The DNA of the CDR3 is TGTGCCAGCAGCCTGACTAGGCAAGGTTACAATGAGCAGTTCTTC.

The CDR3 nucleotides read TGTGCCAGCGTACTAGCGGGGGGTGGCTATGAGCAGTTCTTC. It specifies CASVLAGGGYEQFF. V and J are TRBV12-3 or TRBV12-4 and TRBJ2-1, with 12 nucleotides matching TRBD2. V was clipped by 8 bases and J by 8 bases; unmatched bases: 7. CDR3 length: 14 amino acids.

The chain employs TRBV19 and TRBJ1-5; the D is unclear. V was clipped by 0 bases and J by 1 base, with 7 bases between them. Germline V gives CDR1 LNHDA, CDR2 SQIVND (reference sequence). The CDR3 contains 15 residues. The CDR3 nucleotides are TGTGCCAGTAGTATAGACGTTTGGAGCAATCAGCCCCAGCATTTT. Protein: CASSIDVWSNQPQHF.

This clonotype was seen only a few times. The V and J genes are TRBV20-1 and TRBJ1-5; the D is unclear. V was clipped by 1 base and J by 0 bases, with 7 bases between them. From germline, CDR1 is DFQATT and CDR2 SNEGSKA (reference sequence). The CDR3 is made up of 14 amino acids. As DNA, the CDR3 is TGCAGTGCTAGAGTTGGCAGTAGCAATCAGCCCCAGCATTTT. It is translated as CSARVGSSNQPQHF.

This sequence joins TRBV4-2 and TRBJ2-2, with a possible D match to TRBD2 (6 bases). The germline CDR1 and CDR2 sequences are LGHNA and YNFKEQ. This CDR3 region has 16 residues. Trimming cost V 0 bases and J 8 bases, with 16 bases left between them. CDR3 region: CASSQDRDLVKGELFF. CDR3 in DNA: TGTGCCAGCAGCCAAGATCGGGACTTAGTAAAGGGGGAGCTGTTTTTT.